This is a list of T cell receptor beta chains from one sample in a study of CD8 T cells in Susac syndrome. TCRdb passed the immunoSEQ multiplex PCR reads through MiXCR, listing each CDR3 protein once. The sample carries around 99,000 distinct CDR3 sequences, about 96% recorded once. Sample: CD4+ T cells from PBMCs. These receptors were taken from a human donor in good health. The conserved cysteine and the conserved F or W are not part of the CDR3 here.

v_gene: TRBV27; CDR3aa: ASSNRAHEQY
v_gene: TRBV5-1; CDR3aa: ASSLEAGAGNTIY
v_gene: TRBV4-3; CDR3aa: ASSRGTGAPNTEAF
v_gene: TRBV29-1; CDR3aa: SVENSEQY
v_gene: TRBV29-1; CDR3aa: SAVRSGLGRRDTQY
v_gene: TRBV9; CDR3aa: ASSVSGDRGPLETQY
v_gene: TRBV5-1; CDR3aa: ASSLDYTGGYT
v_gene: TRBV18; CDR3aa: ASSLIQGDNSPLH
v_gene: TRBV7-9; CDR3aa: ASSLVGSGGYEQY
v_gene: TRBV11-3; CDR3aa: ASSSPPGQGVNIQY
v_gene: TRBV3-1; CDR3aa: ASSQGPDSYEQY
v_gene: TRBV6-4; CDR3aa: ASSDSPGIDTEAF
v_gene: TRBV5-1; CDR3aa: ASSSDRTNYGYT
v_gene: TRBV12-3/TRBV12-4; CDR3aa: ASSFATLSSNQPQH
v_gene: TRBV9; CDR3aa: ASSTEGHVQF
v_gene: TRBV27; CDR3aa: ASSRDRNTGELF
v_gene: TRBV2; CDR3aa: ASRGLAGTDTQY
v_gene: TRBV7-9; CDR3aa: ASSSGASREKLF
v_gene: TRBV6-2/TRBV6-3; CDR3aa: ASRPTGGETQY
v_gene: TRBV6-2/TRBV6-3; CDR3aa: ASSFAHRVNNQPQH
v_gene: TRBV3-1; CDR3aa: ASSEDWRATQY
v_gene: TRBV6-4; CDR3aa: ASSAEDGQPQH
v_gene: TRBV28; CDR3aa: ASSLTSGMKF
v_gene: TRBV29-1; CDR3aa: SALLGPAGTFSNQPQH
v_gene: TRBV20-1; CDR3aa: SAGPGTRNEQY
v_gene: TRBV7-9; CDR3aa: ASSFRMETQY
v_gene: TRBV20-1; CDR3aa: SARAKSLFVETQY
v_gene: TRBV6-6; CDR3aa: ASSYSGGSGQETQY
v_gene: TRBV28; CDR3aa: ASGGTGTNEKLF
v_gene: TRBV5-1; CDR3aa: ASSSLSTGGTEAF
v_gene: TRBV27; CDR3aa: ASRTSGRNYEQY
v_gene: TRBV30; CDR3aa: AWSPDRATGELF
v_gene: TRBV3-1; CDR3aa: ASRERGQGNNEQF
v_gene: TRBV9; CDR3aa: ASSGQAHSNQPQH
v_gene: TRBV28; CDR3aa: ASSPGDSNQPQH
v_gene: TRBV6-5; CDR3aa: ASRRGGAPTEAF
v_gene: TRBV13; CDR3aa: ASSLQGLASYEQY
v_gene: TRBV11-2; CDR3aa: ASSSLRRFSTEAF
v_gene: TRBV4-1; CDR3aa: ASSQDGSTDTEAF
v_gene: TRBV7-8; CDR3aa: ASSLYEGSFQY
v_gene: TRBV11-2; CDR3aa: ASSSRLAGTETQY
v_gene: TRBV25-1; CDR3aa: ASSDVGNQETQY
v_gene: TRBV3-1; CDR3aa: ASSSSGTGRTTNEKLF
v_gene: TRBV25-1; CDR3aa: ASSEYKGQGRETQY
v_gene: TRBV6-5; CDR3aa: ASTPLAGAKNIQY
v_gene: TRBV7-9; CDR3aa: ASSRGGSGANVLT
v_gene: TRBV7-9; CDR3aa: ASSVDSGSGNTIY
v_gene: TRBV14; CDR3aa: ASSQVLAGSQETQY
v_gene: TRBV13; CDR3aa: ASSLTASYGYT
v_gene: TRBV3-1; CDR3aa: ASSRTVGSYEQY
v_gene: TRBV25-1; CDR3aa: ASSVSGAVGEQY
v_gene: TRBV6-5; CDR3aa: ASGTTTDTQY
v_gene: TRBV30; CDR3aa: AWSVTGYSNQPQH
v_gene: TRBV18; CDR3aa: ASSQGGDYNSPLH